This T cell receptor beta chain is from a study of radiotherapy plus CTLA-4 blockade in lung cancer. Looking at the study overall: Objective responses emerged in around a sixth of patients, and around 31% attained disease control.

Generated by immunoSEQ multiplex PCR, the TCRdb table keeps only in-frame clones and is missing some. The sample carries tens of thousands of clones, roughly 85% recorded once. Lung cancer patients with chemo-refractory metastatic non-small-cell disease were given focal radiation plus CTLA-4 blockade with ipilimumab. Germline CDR1 is SGHTA and CDR2 is FQGNSA. The V segment lost 4 bases and the J segment 10 bases; nucleotides outside the gene matches: 4. The CDR3 is made up of 14 amino acids. This clone was seen a handful of times. Its matching antigen is unknown. Findings of the study overall: According to reports, early shifts in blood T cell clones, alongside interferon-beta, forecast response most accurately. Among blood TCR repertoires after radiotherapy plus ipilimumab, tumor-derived clones expanded.

The material was peripheral blood, obtained from a patient treated with radiotherapy plus ipilimumab. This clonotype originated in a human donor with non-small cell lung cancer who had a complete response to radiotherapy plus ipilimumab. The rearrangement joins TRBV7-2 to TRBJ1-4; TRBD1 aligns across 12 bases. CDR3 residues: CASSSGTGGPKLFF. CDR3 coding DNA: TGTGCCAGCAGCTCAGGGACAGGGGGCCCAAAACTGTTTTTT.